This entry describes one TCR beta chain. Its antigen is as yet unknown. The data were obtained in a study of cytotoxic CD8 clonotypes in ibrutinib-treated CLL. Points from the study as a whole: The study found baseline clonality above age-matched healthy donors, tracking circulating CD8+ T-cell counts.

Germline V gives CDR1 SNHLY, CDR2 FYNNEI. V lost 6 bases and J 0 bases, leaving 9 bases between the germline ends. The CDR3 spans 14 residues. The repertoire was sequenced with immunoSEQ multiplex PCR; TCRdb's copy has only in-frame clones and lacks some. This sample has some 200,000 clones, with 70% found just once. This rearrangement joins TRBV2 to TRBJ1-5; D unresolved. The sequenced sample was PBMCs, obtained after 12 months of ibrutinib treatment. The source of this sequence is a human donor with chronic lymphocytic leukemia. CDR3 DNA sequence: TGTGCCAGCAGGATCGGGTATAGCAATCAGCCCCAGCATTTT. It encodes CASRIGYSNQPQHF.